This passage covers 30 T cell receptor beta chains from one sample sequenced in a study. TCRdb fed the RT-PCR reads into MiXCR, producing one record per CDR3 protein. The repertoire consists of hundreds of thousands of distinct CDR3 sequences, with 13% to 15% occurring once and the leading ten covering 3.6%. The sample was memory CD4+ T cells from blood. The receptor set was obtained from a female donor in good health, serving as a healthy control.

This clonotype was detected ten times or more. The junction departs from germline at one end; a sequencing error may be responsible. The DNA of the CDR3 is TGCGCCAGCAGCCAACAACAGGGAAACACTGAAGCTTTCTTT. This sequence encodes CASSQQQGNTEAFF. The chain joins TRBV3-1 to TRBJ1-1, with D perhaps TRBD1 (6 bases). This CDR3 is 14 amino acids long. Germline assignment: CDR1 LGHDT and CDR2 YNNKEL (reference sequence).

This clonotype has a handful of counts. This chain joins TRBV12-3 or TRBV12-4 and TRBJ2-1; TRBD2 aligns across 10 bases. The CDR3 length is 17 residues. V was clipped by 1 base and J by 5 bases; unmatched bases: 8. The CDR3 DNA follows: TGTGCCAGCAGTTTAGGGGTTAGCGGGGGGACAAACAATGAGCAGTTCTTC. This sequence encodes CASSLGVSGGTNNEQFF.

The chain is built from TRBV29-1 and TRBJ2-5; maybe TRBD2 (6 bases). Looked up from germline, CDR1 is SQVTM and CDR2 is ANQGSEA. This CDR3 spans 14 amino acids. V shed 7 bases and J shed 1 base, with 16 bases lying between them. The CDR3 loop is CSARRREFQETQYF. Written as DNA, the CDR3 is TGCAGCGCTCGACGGCGGGAATTCCAAGAGACCCAGTACTTC. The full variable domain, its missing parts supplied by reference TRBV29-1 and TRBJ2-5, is SAVISQKPSRDICQRGTSLTIQCQVDSQVTMMFWYRQQPGQSLTLIATANQGSEATYESGFVIDKFPISRPNLTFSTLTVSNMSPEDSSIYLCSARRREFQETQYFGPGTRLLVL.

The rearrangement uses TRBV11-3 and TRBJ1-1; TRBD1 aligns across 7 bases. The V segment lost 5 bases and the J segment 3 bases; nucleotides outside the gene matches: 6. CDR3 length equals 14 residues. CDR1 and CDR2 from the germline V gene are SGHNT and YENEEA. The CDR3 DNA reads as TGTGCCAGCAGCGCTCAGGGGGAGGACACTGAAGCTTTCTTT. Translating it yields CASSAQGEDTEAFF.

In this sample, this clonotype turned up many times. This CDR3 reads CASSPRTYNEQFF. The CDR3 DNA follows: TGTGCCAGCAGCCCGAGAACTTACAATGAGCAGTTCTTC. J is TRBJ2-1 and V is TRBV6-6; D unresolved. V was trimmed by 6 bases and J by 4 bases, leaving 10 bases between them. This CDR3 spans 13 amino acids. Germline loops: CDR1 MNHNY, CDR2 SVGAGI (reference sequence).

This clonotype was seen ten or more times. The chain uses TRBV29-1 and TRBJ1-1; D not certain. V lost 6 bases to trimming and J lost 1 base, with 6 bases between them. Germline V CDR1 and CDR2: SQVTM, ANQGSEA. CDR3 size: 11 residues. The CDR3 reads CSVSGNTEAFF. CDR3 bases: TGCAGCGTCTCAGGGAACACTGAAGCTTTCTTT. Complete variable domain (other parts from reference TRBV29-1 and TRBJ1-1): SAVISQKPSRDICQRGTSLTIQCQVDSQVTMMFWYRQQPGQSLTLIATANQGSEATYESGFVIDKFPISRPNLTFSTLTVSNMSPEDSSIYLCSVSGNTEAFFGQGTRLTVV.

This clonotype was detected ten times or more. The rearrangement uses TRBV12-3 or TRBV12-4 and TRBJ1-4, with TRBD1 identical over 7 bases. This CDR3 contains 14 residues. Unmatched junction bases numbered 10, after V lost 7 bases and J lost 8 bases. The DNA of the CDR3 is TGTGCCAGCACCCCGACAGGGCCTTGGGAAAAACTGTTTTTT. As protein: CASTPTGPWEKLFF.

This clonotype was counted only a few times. DNA of the CDR3: TGTGCCAGCAGCTTGGGAGTGGGGGTTGGGGACACGCAGTATTTT. It is translated as CASSLGVGVGDTQYF. This rearrangement joins TRBV7-3 to TRBJ2-3; D could derive from TRBD1 or TRBD2 (5 bases each). From germline, CDR1 is SGHTA and CDR2 FQGTGA. The germline V and J ends were trimmed by 3 bases and 9 bases, with 19 bases remaining between them. The CDR3 runs to 15 residues.

CDR3 in amino acids: CASRGQGEQFF. CDR3 DNA sequence: TGTGCCAGCAGGGGACAGGGCGAGCAGTTCTTC. The chain joins TRBV2 to TRBJ2-1, with 9 bases fitting TRBD1. Germline V gene lookup returns CDR1 SNHLY and CDR2 FYNNEI. The junction had 1 base not matched to a gene; V was cut back by 6 bases and J by 10 bases. This CDR3 region has 11 residues.

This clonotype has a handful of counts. The CDR3 nucleotides read TGCAGTGCTAGAAGGTTCAGTTGGGAGGCTGAAGCTTTCTTT. Protein product: CSARRFSWEAEAFF. V is TRBV20-1 and J is TRBJ1-1, with D unclear. CDR1 and CDR2 from the germline V gene are DFQATT and SNEGSKA (reference sequence). Trimming took off 2 bases at V and 6 bases at J, with 16 bases between the two ends. The CDR3 has 14 amino acids.

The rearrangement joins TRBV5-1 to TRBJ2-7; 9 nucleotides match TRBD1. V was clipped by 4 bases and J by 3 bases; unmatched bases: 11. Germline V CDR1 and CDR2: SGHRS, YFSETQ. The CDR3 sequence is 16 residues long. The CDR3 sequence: CASSPGTGMDGYEQYF. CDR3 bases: TGCGCCAGCAGCCCCGGGACAGGGATGGATGGCTACGAGCAGTACTTC.

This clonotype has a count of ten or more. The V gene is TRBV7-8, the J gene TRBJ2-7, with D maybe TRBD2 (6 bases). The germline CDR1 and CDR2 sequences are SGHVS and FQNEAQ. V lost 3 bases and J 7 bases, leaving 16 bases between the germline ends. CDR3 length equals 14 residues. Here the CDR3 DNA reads TGTGCCAGCAGCTTCCCCCCACTTGGGAGGGAGCAGTACTTC. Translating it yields CASSFPPLGREQYF.

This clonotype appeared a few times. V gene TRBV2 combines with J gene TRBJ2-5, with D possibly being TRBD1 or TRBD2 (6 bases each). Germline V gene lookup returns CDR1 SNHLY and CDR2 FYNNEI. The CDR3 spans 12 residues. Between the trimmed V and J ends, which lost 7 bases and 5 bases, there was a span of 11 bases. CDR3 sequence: CASNQGRETQYF. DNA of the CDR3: TGTGCCAGCAACCAGGGGAGGGAGACCCAGTACTTC.

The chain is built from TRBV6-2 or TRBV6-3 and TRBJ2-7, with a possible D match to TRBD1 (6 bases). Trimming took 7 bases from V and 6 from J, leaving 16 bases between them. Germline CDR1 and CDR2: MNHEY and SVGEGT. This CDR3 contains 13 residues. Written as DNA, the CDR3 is TGTGCCAGCACCAACCCAGGGGTCCTCGAGCAGTACTTC. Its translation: CASTNPGVLEQYF.

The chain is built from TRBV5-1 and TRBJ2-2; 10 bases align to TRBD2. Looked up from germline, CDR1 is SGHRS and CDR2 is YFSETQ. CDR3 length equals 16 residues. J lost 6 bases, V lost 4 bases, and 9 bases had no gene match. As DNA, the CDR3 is TGCGCCAGCAGCCCCCTAGCGGGAGACTCGTCCGGGGAGCTGTTTTTT. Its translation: CASSPLAGDSSGELFF. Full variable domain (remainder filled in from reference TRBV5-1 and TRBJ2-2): KAGVTQTPRYLIKTRGQQVTLSCSPISGHRSVSWYQQTPGQGLQFLFEYFSETQRNKGNFPGRFSGRQFSNSRSEMNVSTLELGDSALYLCASSPLAGDSSGELFFGEGSRLTVL.

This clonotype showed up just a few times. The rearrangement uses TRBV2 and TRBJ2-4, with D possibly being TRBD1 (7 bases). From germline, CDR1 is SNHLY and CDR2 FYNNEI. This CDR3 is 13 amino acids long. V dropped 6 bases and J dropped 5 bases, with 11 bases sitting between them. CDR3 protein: CASRGGTENIQYF. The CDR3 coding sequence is TGTGCCAGCAGAGGCGGGACAGAAAACATTCAGTACTTC.

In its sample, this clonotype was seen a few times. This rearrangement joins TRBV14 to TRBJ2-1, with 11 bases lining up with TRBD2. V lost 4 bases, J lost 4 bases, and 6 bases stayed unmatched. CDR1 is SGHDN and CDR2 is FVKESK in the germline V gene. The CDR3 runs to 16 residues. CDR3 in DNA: TGTGCCAGCAGCCCCTTAGCGGGAGGGGAGTACAATGAGCAGTTCTTC. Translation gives CASSPLAGGEYNEQFF.

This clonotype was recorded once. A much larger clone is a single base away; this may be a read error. The CDR3 nucleotides are TGTGCCAGCAGATTATTTTCGATCACTGAAGCTTTCTTT. As protein: CASRLFSITEAFF. The rearrangement links TRBV6-6 to TRBJ1-1; D call uncertain. V dropped 6 bases and J dropped 4 bases, with 12 bases sitting between them. The CDR3 has 13 residues. CDR1 MNHNY and CDR2 SVGAGI come from the germline V gene (reference sequence).

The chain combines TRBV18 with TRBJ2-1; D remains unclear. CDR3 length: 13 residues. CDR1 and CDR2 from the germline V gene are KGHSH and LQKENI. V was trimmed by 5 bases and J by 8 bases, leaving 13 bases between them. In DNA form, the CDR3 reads TGTGCCAGCTCAAGAGACACCCGGGATGAGCAGTTCTTC. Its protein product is CASSRDTRDEQFF.

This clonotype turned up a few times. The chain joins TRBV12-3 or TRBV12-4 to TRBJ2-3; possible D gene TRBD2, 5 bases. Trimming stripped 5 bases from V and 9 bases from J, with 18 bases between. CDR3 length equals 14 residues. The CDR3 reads CASSLGQDFLTQYF. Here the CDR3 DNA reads TGTGCCAGCAGTCTCGGGCAGGACTTTTTGACGCAGTATTTT.

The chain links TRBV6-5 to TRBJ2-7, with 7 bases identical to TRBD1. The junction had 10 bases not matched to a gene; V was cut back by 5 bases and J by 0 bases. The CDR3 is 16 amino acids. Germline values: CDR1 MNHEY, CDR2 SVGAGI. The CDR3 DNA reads TGTGCCAGCAGTAGGGGCCAGGGGGATATCTCCTACGAGCAGTACTTC. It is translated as CASSRGQGDISYEQYF.

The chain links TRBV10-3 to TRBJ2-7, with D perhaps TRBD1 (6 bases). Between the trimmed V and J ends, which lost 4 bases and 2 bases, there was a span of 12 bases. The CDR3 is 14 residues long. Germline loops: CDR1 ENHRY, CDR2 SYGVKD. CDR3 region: CAISGSQGTYEQYF. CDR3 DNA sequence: TGTGCCATCAGTGGATCACAGGGCACCTACGAGCAGTACTTC.

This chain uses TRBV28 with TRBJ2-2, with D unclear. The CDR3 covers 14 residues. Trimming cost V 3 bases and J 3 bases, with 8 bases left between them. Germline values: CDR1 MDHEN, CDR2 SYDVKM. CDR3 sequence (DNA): TGTGCCAGCAGTTTGTGGCAAGACACCGGGGAGCTGTTTTTT. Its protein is CASSLWQDTGELFF.

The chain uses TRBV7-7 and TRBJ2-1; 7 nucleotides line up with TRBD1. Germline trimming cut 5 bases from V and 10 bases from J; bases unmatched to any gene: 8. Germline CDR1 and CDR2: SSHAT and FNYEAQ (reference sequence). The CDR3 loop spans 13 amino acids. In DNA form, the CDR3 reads TGTGCCAGCAGCCAAGACAGGGCCGGGGAGCAGTTCTTC. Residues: CASSQDRAGEQFF. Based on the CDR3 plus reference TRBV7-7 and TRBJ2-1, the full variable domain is GAGVSQSPRYKVTKRGQDVTLRCDPISSHATLYWYQQALGQGPEFLTYFNYEAQPDKSGLPSDRFSAERPEGSISTLTIQRTEQRDSAMYRCASSQDRAGEQFFGPGTRLTVL.

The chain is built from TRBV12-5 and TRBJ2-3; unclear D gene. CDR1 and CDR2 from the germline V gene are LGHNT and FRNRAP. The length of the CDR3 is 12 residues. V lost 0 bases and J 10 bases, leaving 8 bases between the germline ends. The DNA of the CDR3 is TGTGCTAGTGGTTTGGTACCGGGCCCGCAGTATTTT. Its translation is CASGLVPGPQYF.

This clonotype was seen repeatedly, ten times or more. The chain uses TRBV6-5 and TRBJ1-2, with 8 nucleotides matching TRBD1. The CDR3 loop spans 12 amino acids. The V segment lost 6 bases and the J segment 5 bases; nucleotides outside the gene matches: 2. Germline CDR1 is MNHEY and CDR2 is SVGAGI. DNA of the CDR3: TGTGCCAGCAGGACAGGGGATTATGGCTACACCTTC. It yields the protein CASRTGDYGYTF.

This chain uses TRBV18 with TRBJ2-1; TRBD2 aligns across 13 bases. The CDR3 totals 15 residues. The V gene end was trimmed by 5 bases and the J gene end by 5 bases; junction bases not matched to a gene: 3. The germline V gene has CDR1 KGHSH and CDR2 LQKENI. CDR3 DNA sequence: TGTGCCAGCTCAGAGGGACTAGCGGGGAACAATGAGCAGTTCTTC. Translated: CASSEGLAGNNEQFF. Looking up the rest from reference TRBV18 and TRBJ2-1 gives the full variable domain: NAGVMQNPRHLVRRRGQEARLRCSPMKGHSHVYWYRQLPEEGLKFMVYLQKENIIDESGMPKERFSAEFPKEGPSILRIQQVVRGDSAAYFCASSEGLAGNNEQFFGPGTRLTVL.

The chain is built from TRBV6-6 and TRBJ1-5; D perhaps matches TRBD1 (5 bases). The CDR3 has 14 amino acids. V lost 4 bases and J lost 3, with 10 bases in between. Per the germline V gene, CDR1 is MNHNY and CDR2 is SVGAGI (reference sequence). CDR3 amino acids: CASSFGTTNQPQHF. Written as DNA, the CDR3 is TGTGCCAGCAGTTTCGGGACTACCAATCAGCCCCAGCATTTT.

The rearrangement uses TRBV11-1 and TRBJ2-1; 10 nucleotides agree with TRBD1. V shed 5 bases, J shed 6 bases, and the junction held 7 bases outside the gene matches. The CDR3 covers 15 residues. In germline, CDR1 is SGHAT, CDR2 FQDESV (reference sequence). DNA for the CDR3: TGTGCCAGCAGCCCGCGACAGGGGGCGTTCAATGAGCAGTTCTTC. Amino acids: CASSPRQGAFNEQFF.

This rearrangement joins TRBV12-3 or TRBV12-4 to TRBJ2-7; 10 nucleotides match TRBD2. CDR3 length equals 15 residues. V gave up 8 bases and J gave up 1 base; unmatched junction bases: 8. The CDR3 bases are TGTGCCAGCCGCTCCCCTAGCGGGGGTTCCTACGAGCAGTACTTC. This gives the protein CASRSPSGGSYEQYF.